This TCR beta chain was sequenced for a study of shared T cell receptors in the human thymus. The CDR3 consists of 15 residues. The V gene's germline CDR1 is LNHDA and CDR2 SQIVND (reference sequence). Trimming took 3 bases from V and 2 from J, leaving 13 bases between them. The repertoire was sequenced with immunoSEQ multiplex PCR; TCRdb's copy has only in-frame clones and lacks some. In the table there are hundreds of thousands of clones, around 89% of which are singletons. The sample was also linked to a second study, of human thymus T cells. That work states: Donors consisted of healthy Finnish infants (having corrective surgery for congenital heart defects). Resections obtained during corrective heart surgery supplied the thymus tissue. Blood and thymic repertoires both appeared biased in V and J gene usage. Unrelated individuals were reported by related research to share highly overlapping thymic repertoires.

The J gene is TRBJ2-5, the V gene TRBV19, with D possibly being TRBD1 (5 bases). The source of this sequence is a boy younger than two with a congenital heart defect. The sample taken for sequencing was thymocytes. The CDR3 loop reads CASSIGVGRQETQYF. CDR3 DNA sequence: TGTGCCAGTAGTATTGGAGTGGGGCGGCAAGAGACCCAGTACTTC.